Below, 22 T cell receptor beta chains from the same sample are listed, as sequenced in a study of T cell changes during pregnancy in multiple sclerosis. The table came from immunoSEQ multiplex PCR; TCRdb's copy has only in-frame clones and leaves some out. In the table there are nearly 70,000 clones, 92% of which are singletons. Sequencing was performed on peripheral blood, taken in the second trimester of pregnancy. These receptors were obtained from a female donor in good health, enrolled as a control in a pregnancy study.

This chain joins TRBV7-9 and TRBJ2-1; 10 nucleotides line up with TRBD2. The CDR3 runs to 15 residues. Germline values: CDR1 SEHNR, CDR2 FQNEAQ (reference sequence). J was trimmed by 5 bases and V by 5 bases; bases with no gene match: 6. CDR3 DNA: TGTGCCAGCAGCGGAAGCGGGAGGGAAGACAATGAGCAGTTCTTC. Its translation is CASSGSGREDNEQFF.

The chain combines TRBV19 with TRBJ2-5; possibly TRBD2 for D (5 bases). This CDR3 region has 14 residues. Germline V CDR1 and CDR2: LNHDA, SQIVND (reference sequence). V lost 1 base to trimming and J lost 7 bases, with 13 bases between them. The chain's CDR3 is CASSIGEGLGTQYF. The CDR3 region has the DNA TGTGCCAGTAGTATAGGAGAGGGCCTCGGGACCCAGTACTTC.

The gene calls are TRBV15 and TRBJ2-2; TRBD2 matches 9 bases. The V gene end was trimmed by 1 base and the J gene end by 2 bases; junction bases not matched to a gene: 11. The CDR3 has 19 amino acids. Per the germline V gene, CDR1 is LNHNV and CDR2 is YYDKDF (reference sequence). In nucleotides, the CDR3 is TGTGCCACCAGCAGAGCTCTAGCGGGACCCCTTTCAAACACCGGGGAGCTGTTTTTT. This codes for CATSRALAGPLSNTGELFF.

The chain is built from TRBV7-9 and TRBJ2-3; no definite D call. With 5 bases removed from V and 3 bases from J, the gap between germline ends came to 6 bases. CDR1 SEHNR and CDR2 FQNEAQ come from the germline V gene (reference sequence). The CDR3 spans 12 residues. The CDR3: CASSRETDTQYF. CDR3 DNA sequence: TGTGCCAGCAGCCGTGAGACAGATACGCAGTATTTT.

This clone came up a few times. This chain uses TRBV6-5 with TRBJ2-1, with D possibly TRBD1 on 6 matching bases. The CDR3 extends over 13 amino acids. Germline V gene lookup returns CDR1 MNHEY and CDR2 SVGAGI. V was pared by 6 bases and J by 8 bases, with 14 bases between. CDR3 residues: CASREAGDHEQFF. In DNA form, the CDR3 reads TGTGCCAGCAGAGAGGCAGGGGACCATGAGCAGTTCTTC.

The chain uses TRBV6-6 and TRBJ2-1; 13 bases are a match to TRBD2. CDR1 and CDR2 from the germline V gene are MNHNY and SVGAGI (reference sequence). The V and J ends lost 4 bases and 7 bases, in that order; junction bases with no gene match: 4. The CDR3 covers 15 residues. CDR3 coding DNA: TGTGCCAGCAGTTCCCCGGGACTAGCGGGAAATGAGCAGTTCTTC. Translated, it gives CASSSPGLAGNEQFF.

This clone was counted once. This sequence joins TRBV7-2 and TRBJ2-6; D might be TRBD1 (6 bases). This CDR3 comprises 15 residues. Germline assignment: CDR1 SGHTA and CDR2 FQGNSA. The germline V and J ends were trimmed by 4 bases and 4 bases, with 11 bases remaining between them. The CDR3 nucleotides read TGTGCCAGCAGCTCGCAGGGGCGAGGGGCCAACGTCCTGACTTTC. It encodes CASSSQGRGANVLTF.

This clone has only a few counts. The rearrangement uses TRBV18 and TRBJ1-1; 9 positions match TRBD1. This CDR3 spans 17 amino acids. V lost 3 bases and J lost 0; bases outside the gene matches: 8. Per germline, CDR1 KGHSH and CDR2 LQKENI. DNA of the CDR3: TGTGCCAGCTCACCGCCCGGGACAGGGTCCATGAACACTGAAGCTTTCTTT. It is translated as CASSPPGTGSMNTEAFF. The whole variable domain, filled in from reference TRBV18 and TRBJ1-1, reads NAGVMQNPRHLVRRRGQEARLRCSPMKGHSHVYWYRQLPEEGLKFMVYLQKENIIDESGMPKERFSAEFPKEGPSILRIQQVVRGDSAAYFCASSPPGTGSMNTEAFFGQGTRLTVV.

J is TRBJ2-7 and V is TRBV27; a weak D match, TRBD2 (6 bases). CDR3 length equals 12 residues. Trimming removed 6 bases from V and 7 bases from J, with 13 bases in between. Germline V gene lookup returns CDR1 MNHEY and CDR2 SMNVEV (reference sequence). The CDR3 DNA sequence: TGTGCCAGCAGCATGGGGGGACGGGAGCAGTACTTC. It specifies CASSMGGREQYF.

The chain links TRBV7-9 to TRBJ2-5, with 12 bases matching TRBD1. The length of the CDR3 is 16 residues. Germline V lookup: CDR1 SEHNR, CDR2 FQNEAQ (reference sequence). J lost 5 bases, V lost 1 base, and 5 bases had no gene match. Written as DNA, the CDR3 is TGTGCCAGCAGCTTAGAGGGACAGGGGGCGCGTGAGACCCAGTACTTC. It is translated as CASSLEGQGARETQYF.

CDR3 in DNA: TGTGCCAGCAGCTTAGGGGGGACGTTCACAGATACGCAGTATTTT. Protein: CASSLGGTFTDTQYF. The rearrangement links TRBV7-3 to TRBJ2-3, with D perhaps matching TRBD2 (6 bases). Between the trimmed V and J ends, which lost 2 bases and 2 bases, there was a span of 11 bases. Germline loops: CDR1 SGHTA, CDR2 FQGTGA. The CDR3 is made up of 15 amino acids. The whole variable domain, filled in from reference TRBV7-3 and TRBJ2-3, reads GAGVSQTPSNKVTEKGKYVELRCDPISGHTALYWYRQSLGQGPEFLIYFQGTGAADDSGLPNDRFFAVRPEGSVSTLKIQRTERGDSAVYLCASSLGGTFTDTQYFGPGTRLTVL.

This clone was seen a single time. This chain uses TRBV5-6 with TRBJ2-7; no clear D gene. The germline V gene encodes CDR1 SGHDT and CDR2 YYEEEE. The CDR3 sequence is 12 residues long. V was cut by 0 bases and J by 3 bases, with 4 bases left in between. The CDR3 is CASSLDYYEQYF. DNA for the CDR3: TGTGCCAGCAGCTTGGACTACTACGAGCAGTACTTC.

The chain employs TRBV27 and TRBJ1-2; no firm D call. The CDR3 extends over 13 amino acids. Trimming left V 3 bases short and J 2 bases short, with 7 bases between. Germline V lookup: CDR1 MNHEY, CDR2 SMNVEV (reference sequence). CDR3 sequence (DNA): TGTGCCAGCAGTTTCTTCTCGAACTATGGCTACACCTTC. Its translation is CASSFFSNYGYTF.

The V and J genes are TRBV9 and TRBJ2-1; no definite D call. Looked up from germline, CDR1 is SGDLS and CDR2 is YYNGEE. The CDR3 contains 15 residues. Trimming left V 1 base short and J 0 bases short, with 8 bases between. As DNA, the CDR3 is TGTGCCAGCAGCGTATTTGAGAGCTCCTACAATGAGCAGTTCTTC. Its protein product is CASSVFESSYNEQFF.

This clone was seen only once. This sequence joins TRBV27 and TRBJ1-4; no reliable D call. Germline assignment: CDR1 MNHEY and CDR2 SMNVEV (reference sequence). Trimming took off 4 bases at V and 5 bases at J, with 11 bases between the two ends. The CDR3 is 14 residues long. The CDR3 spells CASSYAGVNEKLFF. As DNA, the CDR3 is TGTGCCAGCAGTTACGCCGGGGTGAATGAAAAACTGTTTTTT.

V and J are TRBV28 and TRBJ1-5; D gene unclear. This CDR3 contains 15 residues. Trimming cost V 3 bases and J 4 bases, with 13 bases left between them. CDR1 and CDR2 from the germline V gene are MDHEN and SYDVKM. DNA of the CDR3: TGTGCCAGCAGTTTCCCCCACGGAGTGAATCAGCCCCAGCATTTT. Amino acid sequence: CASSFPHGVNQPQHF.

The rearrangement joins TRBV9 to TRBJ2-1; 10 nucleotides match TRBD2. After removal of 1 base from V and 8 bases from J, the junction contained 6 bases not matched to a gene. Germline loops: CDR1 SGDLS, CDR2 YYNGEE. The CDR3 length is 15 residues. In DNA, the CDR3 is TGTGCCAGCAGCGTACTAGCGGGAGTAGGGGATGAGCAGTTCTTC. Its translation is CASSVLAGVGDEQFF.

The sample holds one count of this clone. The J gene is TRBJ1-6, the V gene TRBV5-1; 8 bases align to TRBD1. Unmatched junction bases numbered 6, after V lost 4 bases and J lost 6 bases. Per germline, CDR1 SGHRS and CDR2 YFSETQ. The CDR3 is 15 residues long. CDR3 in amino acids: CASSLDRGANSPLHF. The CDR3 DNA sequence: TGCGCCAGCAGCCTCGACAGGGGAGCTAATTCACCCCTCCACTTT.

The gene calls are TRBV7-8 and TRBJ1-4; the D is unclear. This CDR3 spans 14 amino acids. Trimming took 5 bases from V and 0 from J, leaving 7 bases between them. In germline, CDR1 is SGHVS, CDR2 FQNEAQ. CDR3 nucleotide sequence: TGTGCCAGCAGCCCGACTGCAACTAATGAAAAACTGTTTTTT. Its protein product is CASSPTATNEKLFF.

The CDR3 DNA follows: TGTGCCAGCAGCTTGGCCACAGGGCGCGTCGACGAGCAGTACTTC. This gives the protein CASSLATGRVDEQYF. The chain employs TRBV11-2 and TRBJ2-7; a possible D gene is TRBD1 (6 bases). The V gene lost 3 bases and the J gene lost 5 bases, with 17 bases spanning the gap. CDR3 size: 15 residues. CDR1 is SGHAT and CDR2 is FQNNGV in the germline V gene.

This chain links TRBV7-9 with TRBJ2-1, with a weak D call TRBD1 (5 bases). This CDR3 has 13 amino acids. Trimming stripped 5 bases from V and 4 bases from J, with 9 bases between. The germline gives CDR1 SEHNR, CDR2 FQNEAQ (reference sequence). The CDR3 DNA follows: TGTGCCAGCAGCGAAACAGGTTACAATGAGCAGTTCTTC. Translated, it gives CASSETGYNEQFF.

This clone appeared once. This sequence joins TRBV4-1 and TRBJ1-1; 9 nucleotides agree with TRBD1. The germline CDR1 and CDR2 sequences are MGHRA and YSYEKL. This CDR3 is 15 amino acids long. J lost 5 bases, V lost 2 bases, and 6 bases had no gene match. CDR3 loop: CASSQPNRGPTEAFF. CDR3 sequence (DNA): TGCGCCAGCAGCCAACCAAACAGGGGGCCTACTGAAGCTTTCTTT.